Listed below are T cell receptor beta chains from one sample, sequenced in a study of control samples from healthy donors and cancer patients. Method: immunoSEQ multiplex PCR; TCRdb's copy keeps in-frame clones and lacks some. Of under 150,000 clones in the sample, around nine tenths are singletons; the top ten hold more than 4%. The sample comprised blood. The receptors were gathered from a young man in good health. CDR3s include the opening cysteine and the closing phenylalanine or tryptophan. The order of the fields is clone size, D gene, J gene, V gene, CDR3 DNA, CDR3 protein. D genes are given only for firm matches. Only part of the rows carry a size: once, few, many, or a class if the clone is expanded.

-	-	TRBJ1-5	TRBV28	TGTGCCAGCGGCGGGGGAAATCAGCCCCAGCATTTT	CASGGGNQPQHF
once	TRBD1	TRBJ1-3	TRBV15	TGTGCCACCAGCAGAGTCGGACGGGACAGGGGAAACACCATATATTTT	CATSRVGRDRGNTIYF
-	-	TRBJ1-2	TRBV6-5	TGTGCCAGCAGTTTGGGGGCTGTCGGCTATGGCTACACCTTC	CASSLGAVGYGYTF
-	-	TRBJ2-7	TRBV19	TGTGCCAGTAGTATAGGCGCACGGGACGAGCAGTACTTC	CASSIGARDEQYF
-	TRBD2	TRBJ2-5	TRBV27	TGTGCCAGCAGGCCCCTGGGAGGGTCTCAGACCCAGTACTTC	CASRPLGGSQTQYF
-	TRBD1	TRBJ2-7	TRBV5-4	TGTGCCAGCAGCTTGGGTGGACAGGGGGCGTACGAGCAGTACTTC	CASSLGGQGAYEQYF
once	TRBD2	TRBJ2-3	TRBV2	TGTGCCAGCAGTGAAGGAGGACTAGCCTCAGATACGCAGTATTTT	CASSEGGLASDTQYF
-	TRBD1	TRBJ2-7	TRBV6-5	TGTGCCAGCAGTCCCCTTGGGACAGATTACGAGCAGTACTTC	CASSPLGTDYEQYF
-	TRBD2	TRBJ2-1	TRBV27	TGTGCCAGCAGTTTATCGGGACTTCTCTGGACTAGCGGCAATGAGCAGTTCTTC	CASSLSGLLWTSGNEQFF
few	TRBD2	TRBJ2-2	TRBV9	TGTGCCAGCAGCCAGGGAGGGAAGAACACCGGGGAGCTGTTTTTT	CASSQGGKNTGELFF
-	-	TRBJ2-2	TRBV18	TGTGCCAGCTCACCGGGAGGGAACACCGGGGAGCTGTTTTTT	CASSPGGNTGELFF
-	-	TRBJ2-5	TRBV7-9	TGTGCCAGCAGCCGCGGACCTACGGGGACCCAGTACTTC	CASSRGPTGTQYF
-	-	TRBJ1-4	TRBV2	TGTGCCAGCACCCTGGGGGAACCGGAAAAACTGTTTTTT	CASTLGEPEKLFF
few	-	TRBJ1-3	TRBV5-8	TGTGCCAGCAGCTTGTTGGATCTGCGGAGCTCCCTCTCTGGAAACACCATATATTTT	CASSLLDLRSSLSGNTIYF
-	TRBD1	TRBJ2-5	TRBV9	TGTGCCAGCAGCGTAATAGGGACAGTCGGGGCGACCCAGTACTTC	CASSVIGTVGATQYF
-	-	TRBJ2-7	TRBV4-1	TGCGCCAGCAGCCAAGTCCAGGTTAGCTCCTACGAGCAGTACTTC	CASSQVQVSSYEQYF
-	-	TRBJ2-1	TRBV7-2	TGTGCCAGCAGCTTAGACTACCACGAGCAGTTCTTC	CASSLDYHEQFF
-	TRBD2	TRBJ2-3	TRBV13	TGTGCCAGCAGCTTACTGGGGTTGAGCGGGAGACTCACAGATACGCAGTATTTT	CASSLLGLSGRLTDTQYF
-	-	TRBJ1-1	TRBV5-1	TGCGCCAGCAGCCGCCCTCAGGGGTTTGGGGACACTGAAGCTTTCTTT	CASSRPQGFGDTEAFF
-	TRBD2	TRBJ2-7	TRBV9	TGTGCCAGCAGCCCTGGGACTAGCCGACTAGGCGAGCAGTACTTC	CASSPGTSRLGEQYF
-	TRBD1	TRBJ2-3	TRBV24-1	TGTGCCACCAGTGAGCCCCGAAGAGGGGGCCGAGGCACAGATACGCAGTATTTT	CATSEPRRGGRGTDTQYF
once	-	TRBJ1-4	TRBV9	TGTGCCAGCAGCTCAGGACAGCGTTTTGCAACTAATGAAAAACTGTTTTTT	CASSSGQRFATNEKLFF